This T cell receptor beta chain originates from a study of T cell responses to AZD1222 COVID-19 vaccine. The study's findings and limits: Two AZD1222 administrations were followed by greater Spike-specific TCR breadth and depth.

The germline V gene encodes CDR1 MDHEN and CDR2 SYDVKM. The CDR3 is 14 amino acids. Trimming took 5 bases from V and 2 from J, leaving 10 bases between them. This clone appeared a single time. No antigen is known for it. The assay was immunoSEQ multiplex PCR, and TCRdb's table has in-frame clones only and misses some. The data contain 90,000 to 150,000 clones, around nine tenths of them seen just once; the ten biggest clones take up roughly 7%. The chain links TRBV28 to TRBJ1-5; possibly TRBD1 for D (6 bases). The TCR originated in an adult who received the AZD1222 COVID-19 vaccine. This specimen was peripheral blood, taken 28 days after the second AZD1222 dose. CDR3 sequence (DNA): TGTGCCAGCAGTAGGTCAGGGGGCAATCAGCCCCAGCATTTT. This sequence encodes CASSRSGGNQPQHF.